Included here is one T cell receptor beta chain sequence, with context. Its cognate antigen is unknown. TCRdb keeps only in-frame clones here, not all; method: immunoSEQ multiplex PCR. The sample lists around 34,000 clones, roughly 80% occurring once. For approximately 10 days, roughly 9 x 10^4 sorted CD4+ cells grew with T cell-depleted PBMCs and CEF. The sample belongs to a study of CD4 T cells in relation to SARS-CoV-2 and coronaviruses. Study summary: Patient ages ranged from about 21 to 72, median 38. General study points: Culture-expanded clones reflect memory recall rather than primary priming during culture. Pre-pandemic and post-infection samples never came from the same donor.

The sequenced material came from memory CD4+ T cells from PBMCs, cultured in vitro. This TCR was recovered from an adult with COVID-19.

The CDR3 DNA reads TGTGCCACCAGTGATTCGGCAGGGGGCTACGAGCAGTACTTC. Its translation: CATSDSAGGYEQYF. V and J are TRBV24-1 and TRBJ2-7; 7 bases line up with TRBD1. Trimming cost V 2 bases and J 3 bases; bases outside gene matches: 3. CDR3 length: 14 amino acids. From germline, CDR1 is KGHDR and CDR2 SFDVKD.